This paragraph covers one T cell receptor (beta chain) sequence. These data belong to a study of blood T cell repertoires in COVID-19. Germline V gene lookup returns CDR1 ENHRY and CDR2 SYGVKD. The CDR3 is 14 residues long. V was cut by 6 bases and J by 4 bases, with 15 bases left in between. Sequencing was performed with immunoSEQ multiplex PCR; in TCRdb, only in-frame clones are kept and a portion is missing. The sample lists approximately 350,000 clones; roughly nine tenths were seen once. Input material: peripheral blood. The receptor comes from a woman under 40 with COVID-19, enrolled during active disease. This chain links TRBV10-3 with TRBJ1-2, with D perhaps matching TRBD1 (6 bases). CDR3 protein: CAIRKQGDPYGYTF. CDR3 bases: TGTGCCATCAGGAAACAGGGTGACCCCTATGGCTACACCTTC.